The 11 T cell receptor beta chains in this list originate from one sample, sequenced in a study of blood T cell repertoires in COVID-19. Generated by immunoSEQ multiplex PCR, the TCRdb table keeps only in-frame clones and is missing some. The sample records 180,000 or so clones, more than 75% being singletons. The sequenced sample was peripheral blood. The receptors come from a woman aged 50 to 65 with active or convalescent COVID-19.

The chain combines TRBV5-4 with TRBJ2-1, with 8 bases aligning to TRBD1. The CDR3 is 14 amino acids. V was clipped by 1 base and J by 4 bases; unmatched bases: 1. Looked up from germline, CDR1 is SGHNT and CDR2 is YYREEE (reference sequence). CDR3 coding DNA: TGTGCCAGCAGCTTGTGGACAGGGTACAATGAGCAGTTCTTC. It specifies CASSLWTGYNEQFF.

This clone was seen many times. The chain links TRBV5-1 to TRBJ2-2, with 9 nucleotides matching TRBD1. CDR3 length equals 14 residues. Germline V gene sequence: CDR1 SGHRS, CDR2 YFSETQ. With V trimmed by 3 bases and J by 7 bases, 4 bases remained unmatched. CDR3 in DNA: TGCGCCAGCAGCTGGACAGGGGCCGGCGGGGAGCTGTTTTTT. It specifies CASSWTGAGGELFF.

The rearrangement joins TRBV7-6 to TRBJ2-2; 7 bases match TRBD2. Trimming took 4 bases from V and 3 from J; bases not matched to a gene: 5. The CDR3 is made up of 15 amino acids. The V gene's germline CDR1 is SGHVS and CDR2 FNYEAQ. As DNA, the CDR3 is TGTGCCAGCAGCTACGGGACTATCGACACCGGGGAGCTGTTTTTT. This codes for CASSYGTIDTGELFF.

The rearrangement uses TRBV23-1 and TRBJ1-1; unclear D gene. TRBV23-1 is given ORF status, its function remaining uncertain. V was clipped by 0 bases and J by 2 bases, with 16 bases between them. The CDR3 has 17 amino acids. The CDR3 DNA reads as TGCGCCAGCAGTCAATCTCCCGTCCGAGGGTATAACACTGAAGCTTTCTTT. Protein: CASSQSPVRGYNTEAFF.

This clone appeared once. V gene TRBV3-1 (or the pseudogene TRBV3-2) combines with J gene TRBJ2-5, with a weak D call TRBD2 (5 bases). V shed 3 bases and J shed 2 bases, with 19 bases lying between them. The CDR3 totals 17 residues. Germline loops: CDR1 LGHDT, CDR2 YNNKEL (reference sequence). CDR3 sequence: CASSHGGRGRAQETQYF. CDR3 in DNA: TGTGCCAGCAGCCACGGAGGCCGGGGAAGGGCACAAGAGACCCAGTACTTC.

This clone was observed a few times. The V and J genes are TRBV10-2 and TRBJ1-4; 9 bases fit TRBD1. Germline CDR1 WSHSY, CDR2 SAAADI. The CDR3 runs to 14 residues. Trimming at V came to 6 bases and at J to 3 bases, leaving 2 bases not matched to a gene. The CDR3 spells CASRDRGANEKLFF. CDR3 nucleotide sequence: TGCGCCAGCAGGGACAGGGGTGCTAATGAAAAACTGTTTTTT.

The genes are TRBV30 and TRBJ1-2; D is uncertain. The CDR3 has 13 residues. Deletions cut 2 bases from V and 2 bases from J, with 9 bases between. In germline, CDR1 is GTSNPN, CDR2 SVGIG (reference sequence). The CDR3 spells CAWSYSENYGYTF. CDR3 nucleotide sequence: TGTGCCTGGAGTTACAGTGAGAACTATGGCTACACCTTC.

This clone occurred a few times. This chain connects TRBV10-1 to TRBJ1-2, with a tentative D call TRBD1 (6 bases). Germline V gene lookup returns CDR1 WNHNN and CDR2 SYGVQD (reference sequence). CDR3 length: 13 residues. Between the trimmed V and J ends, which lost 3 bases and 10 bases, there was a span of 15 bases. Here the CDR3 DNA reads TGCGCCAGCAGTGATAAGGGGGATATAGACTACACCTTC. Translation gives CASSDKGDIDYTF.

The V call is TRBV7-3, the J call TRBJ2-1, with 7 bases lining up with TRBD1. The CDR3 length is 14 residues. J gave up 5 bases and V 5 bases, and 6 bases lay outside the gene matches. The germline V gene has CDR1 SGHTA and CDR2 FQGTGA. The CDR3 DNA sequence: TGTGCCAGCAGCCCCTTAGGGGGCCACAATGAGCAGTTCTTC. Translation gives CASSPLGGHNEQFF. Combining the CDR3 with reference TRBV7-3 and TRBJ2-1 gives the whole variable domain GAGVSQTPSNKVTEKGKYVELRCDPISGHTALYWYRQSLGQGPEFLIYFQGTGAADDSGLPNDRFFAVRPEGSVSTLKIQRTERGDSAVYLCASSPLGGHNEQFFGPGTRLTVL.

This sequence joins TRBV29-1 and TRBJ1-2; D gene uncertain. Germline V gene sequence: CDR1 SQVTM, CDR2 ANQGSEA. Trimming shortened V by 6 bases and J by 8 bases, and 13 bases separated the two germline ends. This CDR3 has 11 amino acids. The CDR3: CSVNRETGYTF. In DNA form, the CDR3 reads TGCAGCGTGAACCGGGAAACCGGCTACACCTTC.

The chain combines TRBV19 with TRBJ2-7; 11 bases fit TRBD2. The V and J ends lost 8 bases and 6 bases, in that order; junction bases with no gene match: 12. CDR1 is LNHDA and CDR2 is SQIVND in the germline V gene (reference sequence). This CDR3 contains 15 residues. CDR3 residues: CASRHSTSGSREQYF. The DNA of the CDR3 is TGTGCCAGTCGACATTCCACTAGCGGGAGCCGCGAGCAGTACTTC.